This T cell receptor (beta chain) comes out of a study of T cells expressing NK-cell markers. Overall study: The study drew TCR beta repertoires from sorted CD3+CD56+NKG2C+, CD3+CD56+NKG2C- and CD3+CD56-NKG2C+ T cells.

TCRdb reprocessed the 5' RACE reads and keeps a single row for each CDR3 protein, giving no DNA. The listing records roughly 420,000 distinct CDR3 sequences. The CDR3 totals 13 residues. Per the germline V gene, CDR1 is SNHLY and CDR2 is FYNNEI. For this clonotype: Its antigen is undetermined.

Findings and limits, study-wide: In a group of about 6 donors, dominant NKG2C+ clonotypes represented about 1.0-8% of CD8+ T cells.

The rearrangement joins TRBV2 to TRBJ2-1; TCRdb lists TRBD1, though no DNA is available to test this call. The sequence came from a woman aged 18 to 75 in good health. The specimen was blood T cells: a sorted CD56 or NKG2C T cell subset, CD4+ or CD8+ T cells, or bulk PBMC T cells (not recorded which). CDR3 region: CASSIRGYNEQFF.